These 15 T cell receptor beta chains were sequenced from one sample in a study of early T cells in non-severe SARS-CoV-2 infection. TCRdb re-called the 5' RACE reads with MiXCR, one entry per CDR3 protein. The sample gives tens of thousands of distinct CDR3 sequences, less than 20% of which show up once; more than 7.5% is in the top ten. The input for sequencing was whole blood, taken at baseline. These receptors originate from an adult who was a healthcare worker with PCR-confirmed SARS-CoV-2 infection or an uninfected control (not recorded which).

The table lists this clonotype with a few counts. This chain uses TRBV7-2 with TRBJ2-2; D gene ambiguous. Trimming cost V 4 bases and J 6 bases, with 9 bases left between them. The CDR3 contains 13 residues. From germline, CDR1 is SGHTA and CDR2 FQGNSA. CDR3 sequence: CASSSLSSGELFF. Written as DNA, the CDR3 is TGTGCCAGCAGCTCCCTTAGCTCCGGGGAGCTGTTTTTT.

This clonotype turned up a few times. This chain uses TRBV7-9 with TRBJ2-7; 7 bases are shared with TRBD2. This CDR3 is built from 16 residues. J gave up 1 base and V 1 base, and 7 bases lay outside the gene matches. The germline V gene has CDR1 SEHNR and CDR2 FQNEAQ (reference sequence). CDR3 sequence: CASSLGGGSGSYEQYF. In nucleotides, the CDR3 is TGTGCCAGCAGCTTAGGGGGAGGGAGTGGGTCCTACGAGCAGTACTTC.

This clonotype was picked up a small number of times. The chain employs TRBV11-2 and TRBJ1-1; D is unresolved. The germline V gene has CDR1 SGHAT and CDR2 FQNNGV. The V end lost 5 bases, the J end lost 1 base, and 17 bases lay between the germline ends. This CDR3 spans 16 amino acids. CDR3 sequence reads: CASSPGGRVRNTEAFF. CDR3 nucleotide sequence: TGTGCCAGCAGCCCAGGCGGGAGGGTCCGGAACACTGAAGCTTTCTTT.

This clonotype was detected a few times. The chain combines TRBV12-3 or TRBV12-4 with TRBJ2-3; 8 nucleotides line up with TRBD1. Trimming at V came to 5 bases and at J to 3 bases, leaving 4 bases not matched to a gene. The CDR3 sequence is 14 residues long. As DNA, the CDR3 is TGTGCCAGCAGTGACAGGGGTCGGACAGATACGCAGTATTTT. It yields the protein CASSDRGRTDTQYF.

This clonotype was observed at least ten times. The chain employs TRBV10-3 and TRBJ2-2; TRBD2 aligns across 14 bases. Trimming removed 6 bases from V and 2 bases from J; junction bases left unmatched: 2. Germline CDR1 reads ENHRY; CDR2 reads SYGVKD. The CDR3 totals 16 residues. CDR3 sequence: CAISGTSGSNTGELFF. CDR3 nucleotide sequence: TGTGCCATCAGCGGGACTAGCGGGAGTAACACCGGGGAGCTGTTTTTT.

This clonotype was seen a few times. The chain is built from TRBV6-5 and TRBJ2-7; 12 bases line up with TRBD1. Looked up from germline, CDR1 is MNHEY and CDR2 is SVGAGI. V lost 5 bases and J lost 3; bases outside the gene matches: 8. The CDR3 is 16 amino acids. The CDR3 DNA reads TGTGCCAGCAGTCATGGGGGACAGGGGGCAGTCTACGAGCAGTACTTC. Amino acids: CASSHGGQGAVYEQYF.

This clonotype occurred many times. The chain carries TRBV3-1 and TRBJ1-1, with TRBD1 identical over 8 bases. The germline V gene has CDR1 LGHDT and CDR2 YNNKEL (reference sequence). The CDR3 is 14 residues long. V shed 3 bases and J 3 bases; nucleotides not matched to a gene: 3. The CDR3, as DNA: TGTGCCAGCAGCCAGCAGGGGGCGGACACTGAAGCTTTCTTT. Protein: CASSQQGADTEAFF.

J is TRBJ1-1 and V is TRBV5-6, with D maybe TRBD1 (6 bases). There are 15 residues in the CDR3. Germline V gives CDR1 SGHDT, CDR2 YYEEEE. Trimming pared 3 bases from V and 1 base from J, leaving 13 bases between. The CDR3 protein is CASSSTGRWNTEAFF. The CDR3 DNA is TGTGCCAGCAGCTCTACAGGGAGGTGGAACACTGAAGCTTTCTTT.

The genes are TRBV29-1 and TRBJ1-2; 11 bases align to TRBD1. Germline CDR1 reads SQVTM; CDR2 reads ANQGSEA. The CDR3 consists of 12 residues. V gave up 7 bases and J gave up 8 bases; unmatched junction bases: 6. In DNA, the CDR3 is TGCAGCGCCGCGGACAGGGGGCGAGGCTACACCTTC. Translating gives CSAADRGRGYTF.

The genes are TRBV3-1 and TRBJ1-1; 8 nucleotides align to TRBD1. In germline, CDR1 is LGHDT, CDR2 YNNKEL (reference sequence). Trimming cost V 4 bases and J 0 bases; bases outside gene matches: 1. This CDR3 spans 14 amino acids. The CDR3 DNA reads TGTGCCAGCAGCCCGGGACAGGTGAACACTGAAGCTTTCTTT. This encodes CASSPGQVNTEAFF.

CDR3 DNA sequence: TGTGCCAGCAGTTCTGGGGCCAACGTCCTGACTTTC. Its translation is CASSSGANVLTF. The chain links TRBV6-5 to TRBJ2-6; D unresolved. V was clipped by 4 bases and J by 2 bases, with 0 bases between them. From germline, CDR1 is MNHEY and CDR2 SVGAGI. The CDR3 totals 12 residues.

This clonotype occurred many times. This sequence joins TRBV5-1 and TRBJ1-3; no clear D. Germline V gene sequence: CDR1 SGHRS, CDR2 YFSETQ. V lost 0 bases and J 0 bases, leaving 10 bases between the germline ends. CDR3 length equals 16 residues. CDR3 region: CASSLGAGRSGNTIYF. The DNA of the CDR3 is TGCGCCAGCAGCTTGGGAGCAGGCCGCTCTGGAAACACCATATATTTT.

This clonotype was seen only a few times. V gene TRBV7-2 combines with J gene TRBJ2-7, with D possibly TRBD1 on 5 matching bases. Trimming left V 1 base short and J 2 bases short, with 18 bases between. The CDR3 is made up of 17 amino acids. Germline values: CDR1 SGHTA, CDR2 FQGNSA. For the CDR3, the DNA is TGTGCCAGCAGCTTAGTCCTCTTTGGGGCAGGAACCTACGAGCAGTACTTC. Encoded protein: CASSLVLFGAGTYEQYF.

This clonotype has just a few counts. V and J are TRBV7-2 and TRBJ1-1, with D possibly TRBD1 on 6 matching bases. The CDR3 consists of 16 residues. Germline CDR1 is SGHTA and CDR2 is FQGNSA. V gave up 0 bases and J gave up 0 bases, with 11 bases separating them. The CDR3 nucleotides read TGTGCCAGCAGCTTAGCCCCCGGACAGATGAACACTGAAGCTTTCTTT. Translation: CASSLAPGQMNTEAFF.

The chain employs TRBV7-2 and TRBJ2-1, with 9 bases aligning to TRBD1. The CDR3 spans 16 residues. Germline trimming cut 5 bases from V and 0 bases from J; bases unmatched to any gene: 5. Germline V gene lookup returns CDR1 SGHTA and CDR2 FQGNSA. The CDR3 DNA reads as TGTGCCAGCAGCCCCCAGACAGGGGGCTCCTACAATGAGCAGTTCTTC. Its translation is CASSPQTGGSYNEQFF.